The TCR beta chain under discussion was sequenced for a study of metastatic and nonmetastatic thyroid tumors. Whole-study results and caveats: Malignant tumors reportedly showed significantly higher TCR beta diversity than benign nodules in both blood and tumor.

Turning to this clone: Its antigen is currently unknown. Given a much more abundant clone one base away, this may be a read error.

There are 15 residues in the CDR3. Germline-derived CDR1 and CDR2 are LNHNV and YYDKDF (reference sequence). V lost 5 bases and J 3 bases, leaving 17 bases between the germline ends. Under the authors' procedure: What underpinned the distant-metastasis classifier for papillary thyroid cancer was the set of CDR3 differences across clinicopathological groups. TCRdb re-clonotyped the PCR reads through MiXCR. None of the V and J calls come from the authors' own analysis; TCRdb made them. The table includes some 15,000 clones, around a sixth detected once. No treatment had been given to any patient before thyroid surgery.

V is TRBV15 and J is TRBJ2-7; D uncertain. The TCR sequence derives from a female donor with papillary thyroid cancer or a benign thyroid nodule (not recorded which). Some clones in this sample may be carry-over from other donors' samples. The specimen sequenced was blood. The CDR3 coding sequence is TGTGCCACCAGCCCCGACCCAGCCACCCGCTACGAGCAGTACTTC. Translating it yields CATSPDPATRYEQYF.